One and the same sample provided the 18 T cell receptor beta chains below, sequenced in a study of graft-versus-host responses after intestinal transplantation. The data were produced by immunoSEQ multiplex PCR, yet TCRdb's version contains in-frame clones alone and is incomplete. Of some 150,000 clones listed, about nine tenths are singletons. No antigen has been assigned to these receptors. Sequenced here: unstimulated CD4+ T cells sorted from spleen or lymph node cells, sampled before intestinal transplant. The origin of the receptors is a human donor who received an intestinal transplant.

The gene calls are TRBV28 and TRBJ1-1, with 7 bases matching TRBD1. V was clipped by 5 bases and J by 5 bases; unmatched bases: 2. The CDR3 spans 12 residues. The germline CDR1 and CDR2 sequences are MDHEN and SYDVKM. CDR3 sequence: CASSVTGTEAFF. CDR3 nucleotide sequence: TGTGCCAGCAGTGTGACAGGGACTGAAGCTTTCTTT.

The chain links TRBV10-1 to TRBJ2-1; 8 bases are a match to TRBD2. Trimming cost V 3 bases and J 0 bases; bases outside gene matches: 10. The germline CDR1 and CDR2 sequences are WNHNN and SYGVQD (reference sequence). The CDR3 loop spans 18 amino acids. CDR3 nucleotides: TGCGCCAGCAGTGACCGGGAGGGCCTCCTCAGCTCCTACAATGAGCAGTTCTTC. Translated, it gives CASSDREGLLSSYNEQFF.

The chain has TRBV6-6 and TRBJ2-7; the D gene is possibly TRBD1 (6 bases). With 6 bases removed from V and 0 bases from J, the gap between germline ends came to 9 bases. The CDR3 totals 13 residues. Germline-derived CDR1 and CDR2 are MNHNY and SVGAGI (reference sequence). The DNA for the CDR3 is TGTGCCAGCAGATCGGGACACTCCTACGAGCAGTACTTC. This encodes CASRSGHSYEQYF.

The chain has TRBV30 and TRBJ2-1, with TRBD2 as a possible D gene (6 bases). This CDR3 comprises 13 residues. Germline V lookup: CDR1 GTSNPN, CDR2 SVGIG (reference sequence). V was pared by 2 bases and J by 3 bases, with 8 bases between. As DNA, the CDR3 is TGTGCCTGGAGTACGGGACTCTACAATGAGCAGTTCTTC. Its protein product is CAWSTGLYNEQFF.

In this sample, this clone turned up once. J is TRBJ1-6 and V is TRBV28; D ambiguous. Germline lookup yields CDR1 MDHEN and CDR2 SYDVKM. Trimming removed 2 bases from V and 0 bases from J, with 11 bases in between. CDR3 size: 17 residues. This CDR3 reads CASSLGQESSYNSPLHF. CDR3 coding DNA: TGTGCCAGCAGTTTAGGGCAGGAGAGCTCCTATAATTCACCCCTCCACTTT.

This sequence joins TRBV4-1 and TRBJ2-4, with D unresolved. The germline V gene encodes CDR1 MGHRA and CDR2 YSYEKL. The CDR3 totals 14 residues. Between the trimmed V and J ends, which lost 2 bases and 6 bases, there was a span of 11 bases. CDR3: CASSQMTVPNIQYF. DNA for the CDR3: TGCGCCAGCAGCCAAATGACGGTTCCAAACATTCAGTACTTC.

This rearrangement joins TRBV19 to TRBJ2-6; 12 bases fit TRBD1. Losses at the gene ends were 7 bases for V and 1 base for J; bases not matched to a gene: 5. CDR1 is LNHDA and CDR2 is SQIVND in the germline V gene (reference sequence). The CDR3 is 17 residues long. The CDR3 loop reads CASKKGQGASGANVLTF. The CDR3 DNA reads as TGTGCCAGTAAAAAGGGACAGGGGGCTTCTGGGGCCAACGTCCTGACTTTC.

The chain employs TRBV27 and TRBJ2-5; 8 nucleotides agree with TRBD1. Germline values: CDR1 MNHEY, CDR2 SMNVEV (reference sequence). V shed 5 bases and J 0 bases; nucleotides not matched to a gene: 8. CDR3 length equals 16 residues. In DNA, the CDR3 is TGTGCCAGCAGTCCGAGAAGGACAGGGTACCAAGAGACCCAGTACTTC. As protein: CASSPRRTGYQETQYF.

The chain combines TRBV27 with TRBJ2-7, with 11 bases matching TRBD2. This CDR3 contains 17 residues. Germline V CDR1 and CDR2: MNHEY, SMNVEV (reference sequence). V shed 5 bases, J shed 5 bases, and the junction held 14 bases outside the gene matches. CDR3 DNA sequence: TGTGCCAGCAGTCTAGTGAGTAGCGGGAGGGCCGTACACGAGCAGTACTTC. Protein: CASSLVSSGRAVHEQYF.

This clone was picked up one time. The V gene is TRBV28, the J gene TRBJ1-1, with D perhaps matching TRBD1 (6 bases). The CDR3 is 13 residues long. From germline, CDR1 is MDHEN and CDR2 SYDVKM. V lost 6 bases and J 5 bases, leaving 13 bases between the germline ends. The CDR3 protein is CASSLQGETEAFF. The CDR3 nucleotides read TGTGCCAGCAGCCTACAGGGTGAGACTGAAGCTTTCTTT.

The V call is TRBV5-1, the J call TRBJ2-6; 7 positions agree with TRBD1. CDR1 and CDR2 from the germline V gene are SGHRS and YFSETQ. Trimming removed 1 base from V and 4 bases from J; junction bases left unmatched: 2. The CDR3 runs 15 residues. CDR3 DNA: TGCGCCAGCAGCTTGACAGGGGCCGGGGCCAACGTCCTGACTTTC. It yields the protein CASSLTGAGANVLTF.

The genes are TRBV5-1 and TRBJ2-7; 12 bases match TRBD1. Germline V lookup: CDR1 SGHRS, CDR2 YFSETQ. V lost 2 bases, J lost 2 bases, and 8 bases stayed unmatched. The CDR3 has 17 amino acids. The CDR3 reads CASSLVGQGAQTYEQYF. The CDR3 DNA reads TGCGCCAGCAGCTTAGTGGGACAGGGGGCGCAGACCTACGAGCAGTACTTC.

V is TRBV10-3 and J is TRBJ1-5; TRBD1 aligns across 8 bases. Germline V lookup: CDR1 ENHRY, CDR2 SYGVKD. The trim removed 3 bases at V and 6 bases at J, leaving 4 bases unmatched. This CDR3 region has 14 residues. The CDR3 is CAISDGTGGQPQHF. CDR3 sequence (DNA): TGTGCCATCAGTGATGGGACAGGTGGTCAGCCCCAGCATTTT.

The chain has TRBV11-3 and TRBJ2-3; maybe TRBD2 (5 bases). In germline, CDR1 is SGHNT, CDR2 YENEEA. Trimming took 5 bases from V and 5 from J, leaving 11 bases between them. The CDR3 consists of 13 residues. This CDR3 reads CASSPTTRDTQYF. The CDR3 bases are TGTGCCAGCAGCCCCACTACTAGAGATACGCAGTATTTT.

This clone was found once. V gene TRBV19 combines with J gene TRBJ2-1; 11 nucleotides line up with TRBD2. V dropped 5 bases and J dropped 6; count of bases not matched to a gene: 6. The length of the CDR3 is 15 residues. Germline V lookup: CDR1 LNHDA, CDR2 SQIVND (reference sequence). This chain's CDR3 is CASSATSGSFNEQFF. The CDR3 nucleotides are TGTGCCAGTAGTGCTACTAGCGGGAGCTTCAATGAGCAGTTCTTC.

This clone was seen just once. The V and J genes are TRBV2 and TRBJ2-7; D remains ambiguous. V lost 4 bases, J lost 6 bases, and 4 bases lay in between. The CDR3 length is 10 residues. Germline CDR1 is SNHLY and CDR2 is FYNNEI. This chain's CDR3 is CASSGVEQYF. The CDR3 DNA reads TGTGCCAGCAGTGGTGTCGAGCAGTACTTC.

V is TRBV7-2 and J is TRBJ2-1; 10 positions match TRBD2. Germline V gene sequence: CDR1 SGHTA, CDR2 FQGNSA. Losses at the gene ends were 6 bases for V and 6 bases for J; bases not matched to a gene: 8. CDR3 size: 15 residues. This CDR3 is CASSSSGSEINEQFF. CDR3 coding DNA: TGTGCCAGCAGTTCTAGCGGGAGTGAAATCAATGAGCAGTTCTTC.

The chain is built from TRBV28 and TRBJ2-7; 11 bases are shared with TRBD1. CDR1 is MDHEN and CDR2 is SYDVKM in the germline V gene. V was pared by 3 bases and J by 3 bases, with 4 bases of the junction left unmatched. The CDR3 is 15 residues long. The CDR3 here is CASSLGQGVYYEQYF. As DNA, the CDR3 is TGTGCCAGCAGTTTGGGACAGGGGGTTTACTACGAGCAGTACTTC.